A single sample is the source of the 6 T cell receptor beta chains below, sequenced in a study of T cell therapy after organ transplantation (dated by TCRdb to between 2018 and 2020). Library generation was performed with the immunoSEQ multiplex PCR assay. Imported from immuneACCESS, the table was reduced by TCRdb to in-frame sequences with V and J called. These copies leave out some clones; in studies compared against another copy, an unresolved V gene accounts for under half, and the cause of the remainder is not known. This sample has about 4,800 clones in its table, and 68% of those were observed once. The ten largest clones capture more than 35% of the sample. The sample's time point, from its label and the paper: 4-8 weeks after completion of therapy. No antigen has been identified for these receptors. The specimen was CD8+ T cells from blood, collected after autologous CMV-specific T cell therapy. These receptor sequences come from a human patient who had received a solid organ transplant and had CMV disease. Following a transplant, a fraction of the T cells may be traceable to the graft donor.

For this clone: An end of the junction does not agree with germline; a read error may underlie this. The J gene is TRBJ1-2, the V gene TRBV6-4; TRBD1 matches at 9 bases. The germline CDR1 and CDR2 sequences are MRHNA and SNTAGT. There are 16 residues in the CDR3. DNA of the CDR3: TGTGCCAGCAGTTACTCGAATACAGGGGGCGGCAATGGCTACACCTTC. It translates to CASSYSNTGGGNGYTF.

The V call is TRBV2, the J call TRBJ1-5, with 12 bases that match TRBD1. Germline CDR1 and CDR2: SNHLY and FYNNEI. V lost 7 bases and J lost 6; bases outside the gene matches: 10. The CDR3 is made up of 16 amino acids. The CDR3 DNA sequence: TGTGCCAGCAAAGGGTGGGGACAGGGGGCTATTCAGCCCCAGCATTTT. It translates to CASKGWGQGAIQPQHF. The full variable domain, rest sourced from reference TRBV2 and TRBJ1-5, is EPEVTQTPSHQVTQMGQEVILRCVPISNHLYFYWYRQILGQKVEFLVSFYNNEISEKSEIFDDQFSVERPDGSNFTLKIRSTKLEDSAMYFCASKGWGQGAIQPQHFGDGTRLSIL.

CDR3 DNA: TGTGCCAGCAGCTCCCGGGACCTTAACCCCGGCGAGCAGTACTTC. Residues: CASSSRDLNPGEQYF. The chain recombines TRBV11-1 with TRBJ2-7, with D possibly being TRBD1 or TRBD2 (5 bases each). The CDR3 covers 15 residues. V lost 4 bases and J lost 6, with 19 bases in between. Germline V gene lookup returns CDR1 SGHAT and CDR2 FQDESV (reference sequence).

This chain connects TRBV2 to TRBJ1-1; D is ambiguous. V shed 6 bases and J shed 1 base, with 6 bases lying between them. The CDR3 is made up of 12 amino acids. Germline CDR1 reads SNHLY; CDR2 reads FYNNEI. CDR3: CASSPKNTEAFF. In nucleotides, the CDR3 is TGTGCCAGCAGCCCCAAGAACACTGAAGCTTTCTTT. Complete variable domain (other parts from reference TRBV2 and TRBJ1-1): EPEVTQTPSHQVTQMGQEVILRCVPISNHLYFYWYRQILGQKVEFLVSFYNNEISEKSEIFDDQFSVERPDGSNFTLKIRSTKLEDSAMYFCASSPKNTEAFFGQGTRLTVV.

The rearrangement uses TRBV13 and TRBJ2-3, with 11 positions matching TRBD2. Germline CDR1 and CDR2: PRHDT and FYEKMQ (reference sequence). V dropped 5 bases and J dropped 2; count of bases not matched to a gene: 3. The CDR3 is made up of 15 amino acids. CDR3 residues: CASSATSGNTDTQYF. In DNA form, the CDR3 reads TGTGCCAGCAGCGCGACTAGCGGGAACACAGATACGCAGTATTTT. The variable domain in full, completed from reference TRBV13 and TRBJ2-3, reads AAGVIQSPRHLIKEKRETATLKCYPIPRHDTVYWYQQGPGQDPQFLISFYEKMQSDKGSIPDRFSAQQFSDYHSELNMSSLELGDSALYFCASSATSGNTDTQYFGPGTRLTVL.

This clone qualifies as medium-sized (0.01 to 0.1%). The chain uses TRBV9 and TRBJ1-1, with D perhaps matching TRBD1 (6 bases). The V end lost 4 bases, the J end lost 1 base, and 17 bases lay between the germline ends. The CDR3 loop spans 16 amino acids. CDR1 is SGDLS and CDR2 is YYNGEE in the germline V gene. The CDR3 DNA reads TGTGCCAGCAGCATCGGACAGAGCGGCTCGAACACTGAAGCTTTCTTT. It encodes CASSIGQSGSNTEAFF.